These 7 T cell receptor beta chains were sequenced from one sample in a study of CD4+ T cells in melanoma. TCRdb keeps only in-frame clones here, not all; method: immunoSEQ multiplex PCR. The sample consists of roughly 120,000 clones, approximately 92% of them appearing once. Sequencing used peripheral blood. All receptors derive from a human donor with melanoma.

This chain links TRBV5-6 with TRBJ2-5; 9 bases fit TRBD1. The V segment lost 3 bases and the J segment 5 bases; nucleotides outside the gene matches: 5. The CDR3 is made up of 14 amino acids. The germline gives CDR1 SGHDT, CDR2 YYEEEE. CDR3 sequence reads: CASSSGQGAETQYF. The CDR3 DNA is TGTGCCAGCAGCTCGGGACAGGGTGCGGAGACCCAGTACTTC.

The chain carries TRBV15 and TRBJ2-7; TRBD1 agrees at 7 bases. The CDR3 spans 15 residues. In germline, CDR1 is LNHNV, CDR2 YYDKDF (reference sequence). V was pared by 2 bases and J by 2 bases, with 6 bases of the junction left unmatched. The CDR3 DNA follows: TGTGCCACCAGCAGAACGGGACAGCCCACCTACGAGCAGTACTTC. As protein: CATSRTGQPTYEQYF.

The V call is TRBV7-2, the J call TRBJ1-2; D might be TRBD1 (5 bases). In germline, CDR1 is SGHTA, CDR2 FQGNSA. V was pared by 3 bases and J by 7 bases, with 12 bases between. The length of the CDR3 is 13 residues. CDR3 amino acids: CASSFQGSSGYTF. The CDR3 DNA reads as TGTGCCAGCAGCTTTCAGGGCAGCTCTGGCTACACCTTC.

The V call is TRBV11-2, the J call TRBJ2-3; no firm D call. CDR3 length: 17 residues. V gave up 1 base and J gave up 0 bases, with 14 bases separating them. The germline CDR1 and CDR2 sequences are SGHAT and FQNNGV. The CDR3 region is CASSLGVQRSSTDTQYF. The CDR3 DNA reads as TGTGCCAGCAGCTTAGGGGTGCAACGCTCTAGCACAGATACGCAGTATTTT.

The chain employs TRBV7-2 and TRBJ1-3; the D gene is possibly TRBD1 (5 bases). Germline V gives CDR1 SGHTA, CDR2 FQGNSA. The V and J ends lost 4 bases and 0 bases respectively, with 13 bases between them. This CDR3 spans 16 amino acids. The CDR3 sequence is CASSSRDANSGNTIYF. CDR3 sequence (DNA): TGTGCCAGCAGCTCCCGGGACGCAAACTCTGGAAACACCATATATTTT. Together with reference TRBV7-2 and TRBJ1-3, the CDR3 gives the full variable domain: GAGVSQSPSNKVTEKGKDVELRCDPISGHTALYWYRQSLGQGLEFLIYFQGNSAPDKSGLPSDRFSAERTGGSVSTLTIQRTQQEDSAVYLCASSSRDANSGNTIYFGEGSWLTVV.

This clone was observed a single time. The chain couples TRBV9 to TRBJ2-7; TRBD2 is a possible D gene (5 bases). Germline CDR1 is SGDLS and CDR2 is YYNGEE. V lost 0 bases to trimming and J lost 5 bases, with 18 bases between them. The CDR3 extends over 16 amino acids. CDR3 in amino acids: CASSVESSSVLHEQYF. The CDR3 nucleotides read TGTGCCAGCAGCGTAGAGTCTAGCTCGGTTCTCCACGAGCAGTACTTC.

The genes are TRBV28 and TRBJ2-3; 7 nucleotides line up with TRBD1. The CDR3 runs 15 residues. In germline, CDR1 is MDHEN, CDR2 SYDVKM. J was trimmed by 5 bases and V by 3 bases; bases with no gene match: 8. CDR3 sequence reads: CASSFPGQQKDTQYF. The CDR3 nucleotides are TGTGCCAGCAGTTTCCCGGGACAGCAAAAAGATACGCAGTATTTT.